The rows below give T cell receptor beta chains drawn from one sample of a study of blood T cell repertoires in COVID-19. TCRdb's table, derived via immunoSEQ multiplex PCR, lists solely in-frame clones and lacks some. The table lists about 220,000 clones, almost 85% of them singletons, with 2.4% in the top ten. Sequenced input: peripheral blood. These receptors were collected from a woman aged 70 to 79 with COVID-19, enrolled during active disease. Both conserved end residues are part of each CDR3. D genes are given only for firm matches.

cdr3_nt	cdr3_aa	j_call	d_call	v_call
TGTGCCAGCAGCCAAGATTTGTGGGCAGGGACAGATACGCAGTATTTT	CASSQDLWAGTDTQYF	TRBJ2-3	.	TRBV3-1/TRBV3-2
TGTGCCAGCAGCTTTAATGGCAATCAGCCCCAGCATTTT	CASSFNGNQPQHF	TRBJ1-5	.	TRBV7-2
TGTGCCAGCTCACCAGGACAGTTGCGGAACACTGAAGCTTTCTTT	CASSPGQLRNTEAFF	TRBJ1-1	.	TRBV18
TGTGCCAGCAGTCCCGCGGGTAAATGGGGTGAAAAACTGTTTTTT	CASSPAGKWGEKLFF	TRBJ1-4	.	TRBV28
TGTGCCAGCCACTATTCACAGGAGATTGAAGCTTTCTTT	CASHYSQEIEAFF	TRBJ1-1	.	TRBV2
TGTGCCAGCAGTGGGCAGGGGGCGCGAAGCACTGAAGCTTTCTTT	CASSGQGARSTEAFF	TRBJ1-1	TRBD1	TRBV2
TGTGCCATCCCAGGGATCTCAGATACGCAGTATTTT	CAIPGISDTQYF	TRBJ2-3	.	TRBV6-5
TGTGCCAGCAGCCCGGACAGGGGGGCTCAAGAGACCCAGTACTTC	CASSPDRGAQETQYF	TRBJ2-5	TRBD1	TRBV7-2
TGTGCCAGCAGTTTACTACACACTGAAGCTTTCTTT	CASSLLHTEAFF	TRBJ1-1	.	TRBV12-3/TRBV12-4
TGCAGCGAATACCCGGACAGAACTTGCTCCTACGAGCAGTACTTC	CSEYPDRTCSYEQYF	TRBJ2-7	.	TRBV29-1
TGTGCCAGCAGTTACTTGCGGGGGGCAACAGATACGCAGTATTTT	CASSYLRGATDTQYF	TRBJ2-3	TRBD2	TRBV6-2/TRBV6-3
TGTGCCAGTAGTATTAACTTCCAAACGAGGAACACTGAAGCTTTCTTT	CASSINFQTRNTEAFF	TRBJ1-1	.	TRBV19
TGTGCCAGCAGCAAAGCCCCGACGCCGACAGGGTCCGATAGCAATCAGCCCCAGCATTTT	CASSKAPTPTGSDSNQPQHF	TRBJ1-5	.	TRBV21-1
TGCGCCAGCAGCGCCGCGGCAGGGGGCGGTGCTCTCACTGGCTACACCTTC	CASSAAAGGGALTGYTF	TRBJ1-2	TRBD1	TRBV5-1
TGTGCCAGCAGCCACCTAGCGGGAGGGCCCCCCGGGGAGCTGTTTTTT	CASSHLAGGPPGELFF	TRBJ2-2	TRBD2	TRBV14
TGTGCCAGCAGGGTGGGACAGGCGTACAATGAGCAGTTCTTC	CASRVGQAYNEQFF	TRBJ2-1	TRBD1	TRBV6-5
TGTGCCAGCAGCTTCGCAGGGCTAGATGAAAAACTGTTTTTT	CASSFAGLDEKLFF	TRBJ1-4	.	TRBV11-2
TGTGCCAGCAGTCCGGGACTAGCGGATTACAATGAGCAGTTCTTC	CASSPGLADYNEQFF	TRBJ2-1	TRBD2	TRBV11-3
TGTGCCAGCAGCCTTGTAGCGGGAGAGGGCGGGGAGCTGTTTTTT	CASSLVAGEGGELFF	TRBJ2-2	TRBD2	TRBV6-2/TRBV6-3
TGTGCCAGCAGTTTTCGGACAGGGTTCGGGGAAAAACTGTTTTTT	CASSFRTGFGEKLFF	TRBJ1-4	TRBD1	TRBV27
TGTGCCAGCAGTTACTCAGCCCAGGACACTGAAAAACTGTTTTTT	CASSYSAQDTEKLFF	TRBJ1-4	.	TRBV6-6
TGTGCCAGCAGCTTGGGGCTAGCGGGAGGGCTCGGGGAGCTGTTTTTT	CASSLGLAGGLGELFF	TRBJ2-2	TRBD2	TRBV7-2
TGTGCCAGCAGCTTGCCCGGGACAGGGGAGTCACCCCTCCACTTT	CASSLPGTGESPLHF	TRBJ1-6	TRBD1	TRBV5-6
TGTGCCAGCACCCGGAGGGAAGGCAACTATGGCTACACCTTC	CASTRREGNYGYTF	TRBJ1-2	.	TRBV3-1/TRBV3-2
TGCGCCAGCAGCTTGGGACACCCTACCGGGGAGCTGTTTTTT	CASSLGHPTGELFF	TRBJ2-2	.	TRBV5-1
TGTGCCAGCAGCACCCGGCTTAGTGCGCTAGCGGGGCAGGGGCCCTACGAGCAGTACTTC	CASSTRLSALAGQGPYEQYF	TRBJ2-7	TRBD2	TRBV3-1/TRBV3-2